Sequencing of this T cell receptor (beta chain) was carried out in a study of response to subunit inactivated influenza vaccine. One entry per CDR3 protein results from TCRdb running MiXCR on the RT-PCR reads. The table includes 500,000 or so distinct CDR3 sequences, 9.5% to 13% detected once. The sample consisted of PBMCs from blood, taken 45 days after vaccination. The sequence was collected from a man over 45 who received an inactivated influenza vaccine.

The CDR3 DNA reads TGCAGTGTTCCGACAGGTCCGGAGGGTTACAATGAGCAGTTCTTC. This translates into CSVPTGPEGYNEQFF. This chain connects TRBV20-1 to TRBJ2-1, with D tentatively TRBD1 or TRBD2 (6 bases each). CDR3 length equals 15 residues. V was clipped by 7 bases and J by 4 bases, with 20 bases between them. The germline CDR1 and CDR2 sequences are DFQATT and SNEGSKA (reference sequence).